The next 4 T cell receptor beta chains were all read from a single sample in a study of blood T cell repertoires in COVID-19. This table comes from immunoSEQ multiplex PCR, and its TCRdb copy is limited to in-frame clones, with some not included. In the table there are around 230,000 clones, almost 85% of which are singletons. The sequenced sample consisted of PBMCs or T cells enriched from blood (not recorded which). The receptors stem from a man in his forties who had recovered from COVID-19.

This chain connects TRBV5-4 to TRBJ1-4, with 7 nucleotides matching TRBD1. With V trimmed by 4 bases and J by 7 bases, 7 bases remained unmatched. The CDR3 covers 14 residues. CDR1 is SGHNT and CDR2 is YYREEE in the germline V gene (reference sequence). The CDR3 is CASSPRGGGEKLFF. In nucleotides, the CDR3 is TGTGCCAGCAGCCCGAGAGGGGGCGGTGAAAAACTGTTTTTT.

This chain joins TRBV30 and TRBJ1-2; no clear D. V lost 7 bases and J lost 9, with 21 bases in between. CDR1 is GTSNPN and CDR2 is SVGIG in the germline V gene (reference sequence). The CDR3 length is 13 residues. CDR3 nucleotide sequence: TGTGCCTTCTATTTTCGGAAGGCTAGGAGCTACACCTTC. The encoded protein is CAFYFRKARSYTF.

The V call is TRBV6-6, the J call TRBJ2-2; 10 nucleotides align to TRBD1. The V segment lost 6 bases and the J segment 5 bases; nucleotides outside the gene matches: 6. Germline CDR1 reads MNHNY; CDR2 reads SVGAGI (reference sequence). This CDR3 spans 15 amino acids. Here the CDR3 reads CASSRQGARTGELFF. The CDR3 nucleotides read TGTGCCAGCAGCCGACAGGGGGCGAGGACCGGGGAGCTGTTTTTT.

The chain is built from TRBV6-5 and TRBJ2-7; D is undetermined. The CDR3 is 13 amino acids. The germline CDR1 and CDR2 sequences are MNHEY and SVGAGI. Trimming stripped 2 bases from V and 2 bases from J, with 7 bases between. The CDR3 loop is CASSYLYAYEQYF. The CDR3 region has the DNA TGTGCCAGCAGTTACCTCTACGCCTACGAGCAGTACTTC.